The sample holds many counts of the clone carrying this TCR beta chain. After constant-region reverse-primer amplification, full-length variable regions underwent semi-nested PCR with Nested Universal Primer A. TCRdb ran MiXCR on the 5' RACE reads and lists one entry per CDR3 protein. The sample records over 50,000 distinct CDR3 sequences, about 25% being singletons. The germline V and J ends were trimmed by 6 bases and 5 bases, with 13 bases remaining between them. The germline CDR1 and CDR2 sequences are MDHEN and SYDVKM. The CDR3 sequence is 13 residues long. Naive CD4+ cells had CD25+ Tregs removed.

The V gene is TRBV28, the J gene TRBJ2-5; weak D call: TRBD1 (6 bases). The specimen was tumor-infiltrating naive CD4+ T cells sorted from the breast tumor. The sample's subset: naive CD4+ T cells, CD4+CD45RA+CD25-. This TCR came from a female donor with breast cancer. This CDR3 reads CASSVSGVETQYF. The CDR3 nucleotides are TGTGCCAGCAGCGTCTCAGGGGTTGAGACCCAGTACTTC.